This TCR beta chain was documented in a study of T-cell memory formation after mild COVID-19. Study observations and caveats: Shrinking CD4+ clones were chiefly CM and EM; CD8+ ones were chiefly EMRA. Day 15 to 85 contracting clones showed balanced CD4/CD8; day 15 to 37 expanders favored CD4+.

Constant-segment-primed 5'RACE gave TCR alpha and TCR beta cDNA libraries with sample barcodes and UMIs. TCRdb called the 5' RACE reads again in MiXCR, with one record for every CDR3 protein. Of approximately 150,000 distinct CDR3 sequences listed, 15% to 20% are singletons. Note on this clonotype: Its antigen is undetermined.

The TCR originated in an adult woman who had mild COVID-19 (a few samples of this study predate the infection). Cell type and time point are not known. The specimen was PBMCs or a T cell subset sorted from them (not recorded which).

CDR3 nucleotide sequence: TGTGCCACCAGTGACCAAGGGGGCCCGAATGAAAAACTGTTTTTT. Translating it yields CATSDQGGPNEKLFF. The rearrangement links TRBV24-1 to TRBJ1-4; 7 nucleotides align to TRBD1. The CDR3 has 15 residues. Germline CDR1 and CDR2: KGHDR and SFDVKD. The J segment lost 5 bases and the V segment lost 4 bases, leaving 6 bases of the junction unmatched.